Listed below are T cell receptor beta chains from one sample, sequenced in a study of blood T cells in healthy people across ages. TCRdb ran MiXCR on the 5' RACE reads and lists one entry per CDR3 protein. The table has about a million distinct CDR3 sequences, about 51% seen once; the top ten hold about a fifth. The sequencing sample was made of blood. These receptors came from an older woman in good health. The CDR3 runs from the conserved cysteine through the conserved F or W. Each record gives: clone size, V gene, J gene, CDR3 length, D gene, CDR3 protein, CDR3 DNA. A D gene is named only where the DNA matches it firmly. Size tells how often a clone was seen (once, few, many) or the class of an expanded clone, and some rows leave it out.

few	TRBV20-1	TRBJ1-5	13	.	CSARTVSNQPQHF	TGCAGTGCTAGGACAGTTAGCAATCAGCCCCAGCATTTT
many	TRBV12-3/TRBV12-4	TRBJ2-3	14	.	CASSLRSSTDTQYF	TGTGCCAGCAGTTTAAGGTCTAGCACAGATACGCAGTATTTT
.	TRBV29-1	TRBJ2-5	18	.	CSVMALKGAGQLQETQYF	TGCAGCGTTATGGCCCTAAAGGGAGCGGGACAGCTCCAAGAGACCCAGTACTTC
few	TRBV6-1	TRBJ2-2	15	TRBD2	CASTGLAGGGGELFF	TGTGCCAGCACCGGACTAGCGGGAGGTGGCGGGGAGCTGTTTTTT
.	TRBV12-3/TRBV12-4	TRBJ2-3	14	TRBD2	CASRSSGGTDTQYF	TGTGCCAGCAGAAGTAGCGGGGGCACAGATACGCAGTATTTT
.	TRBV6-5	TRBJ2-7	15	.	CASSFSGTLAYEQYF	TGTGCCAGCAGTTTCTCCGGGACACTCGCCTACGAGCAGTACTTC
many	TRBV4-2	TRBJ2-7	17	.	CASSQDLRDKSSYEQYF	TGTGCCAGCAGCCAAGACCTTCGAGACAAAAGCTCCTACGAGCAGTACTTC
.	TRBV4-2	TRBJ2-2	14	.	CASSQDFALGELFF	TGTGCCAGCAGCCAAGATTTCGCCCTTGGGGAGCTGTTTTTT
few	TRBV29-1	TRBJ2-5	13	.	CSVGWQLGETQYF	TGCAGCGTTGGTTGGCAGTTGGGGGAGACCCAGTACTTC
.	TRBV20-1	TRBJ2-1	15	TRBD1	CSARGQGSIYNEQFF	TGCAGTGCTCGTGGACAGGGGTCGATATACAATGAGCAGTTCTTC
.	TRBV29-1	TRBJ1-2	15	TRBD1	CSVEVTSGGGYGYTF	TGCAGCGTTGAAGTTACGTCAGGGGGCGGCTATGGCTACACCTTC
.	TRBV2	TRBJ2-7	12	.	CASRFQGYEQYF	TGTGCCAGCAGGTTTCAAGGCTACGAGCAGTACTTC
.	TRBV12-3/TRBV12-4	TRBJ2-5	16	TRBD2	CASSFLAGGRQETQYF	TGTGCCAGCAGTTTCCTAGCGGGAGGGAGGCAAGAGACCCAGTACTTC
.	TRBV6-5	TRBJ2-5	15	TRBD1	CASSRGQGAWETQYF	TGTGCCAGCAGCCGAGGACAGGGGGCTTGGGAGACCCAGTACTTC
.	TRBV20-1	TRBJ2-7	15	TRBD2	CSARLAGGYSYEQYF	TGCAGTGCTAGACTAGCGGGAGGCTATTCCTACGAGCAGTACTTC
.	TRBV18	TRBJ1-5	14	TRBD1	CASSYGQGNQPQHF	TGTGCCAGCTCGTATGGACAGGGGAATCAGCCCCAGCATTTT
.	TRBV6-5	TRBJ2-7	15	.	CAPNGRLGRFNEQYF	TGTGCCCCGAACGGACGTCTGGGTCGCTTCAACGAGCAGTACTTC
.	TRBV10-2	TRBJ2-6	15	TRBD2	CARSVGGSGANVLTF	TGCGCCCGCAGTGTGGGAGGGAGCGGGGCCAACGTCCTGACTTTC
.	TRBV5-1	TRBJ2-1	16	TRBD1	CASSLVGTDRGDEQFF	TGCGCCAGCAGCTTGGTAGGGACAGACCGAGGTGATGAGCAGTTCTTC
.	TRBV30	TRBJ2-7	14	.	CAWSGSSGPYEQYF	TGTGCCTGGAGTGGATCCAGCGGACCCTACGAGCAGTACTTC
.	TRBV7-2	TRBJ2-2	14	.	CASSIKANTGELFF	TGTGCCAGCAGCATAAAGGCAAACACCGGGGAGCTGTTTTTT
.	TRBV7-9	TRBJ1-6	14	.	CASSPQSSRSPLHF	TGTGCCAGCAGTCCGCAGAGCTCCCGGTCACCCCTCCACTTT
.	TRBV27	TRBJ2-5	17	TRBD2	CASSLLGLADRQETQYF	TGTGCCAGCAGTTTGCTTGGACTAGCGGACCGCCAGGAGACCCAGTACTTC
.	TRBV10-3	TRBJ2-7	16	TRBD2	CAISESLSGSTYEQYF	TGTGCCATCAGTGAGTCCCTTAGCGGGAGTACCTACGAGCAGTACTTC
.	TRBV6-4	TRBJ2-1	17	TRBD2	CASSDGGTSGTYNEQFF	TGTGCCAGCAGTGACGGGGGGACTAGCGGGACCTACAATGAGCAGTTCTTC
.	TRBV27	TRBJ2-7	19	TRBD1	CASSPLIGDKDRAPYEQYF	TGTGCCAGCAGCCCACTTATAGGGGATAAGGACAGGGCTCCTTACGAGCAGTACTTC
.	TRBV20-1	TRBJ1-5	14	TRBD1	CSALDRVSDQPQHF	TGCAGTGCCCTGGACAGGGTGTCTGATCAGCCCCAGCATTTT
few	TRBV7-3	TRBJ2-3	15	TRBD2	CASSSGTSSWDTQYF	TGTGCCAGCAGCTCCGGGACTAGTTCGTGGGATACGCAGTATTTT
.	TRBV28	TRBJ2-1	16	.	CASSPWQGFSYNEQFF	TGTGCCAGCAGCCCTTGGCAGGGCTTTTCCTACAATGAGCAGTTCTTC
.	TRBV7-2	TRBJ2-3	16	.	CASRKELPTVTDTQYF	TGTGCCAGCAGGAAAGAGCTCCCAACAGTTACAGATACGCAGTATTTT
.	TRBV7-9	TRBJ1-2	14	TRBD1	CASSLPDRGIGYTF	TGTGCCAGCAGCCTGCCCGACAGGGGTATTGGCTACACCTTC
.	TRBV21-1	TRBJ1-5	14	.	CAGRETGSHQPQHF	TGTGCAGGCAGGGAGACAGGGAGCCATCAGCCCCAGCATTTT
.	TRBV4-1	TRBJ2-4	18	TRBD2	CASSQGRTSGSSRNIQYF	TGCGCCAGCAGCCAAGGGAGGACTAGCGGGAGTAGTAGAAACATTCAGTACTTC
few	TRBV20-1	TRBJ2-1	16	TRBD2	CSARDGLRGGASEQFF	TGCAGTGCTAGAGATGGTTTAAGGGGAGGGGCCAGCGAGCAGTTCTTC
.	TRBV7-9	TRBJ1-1	13	.	CASSLEGPAQAFF	TGTGCCAGCAGCTTAGAGGGCCCCGCCCAAGCTTTCTTT
.	TRBV10-3	TRBJ2-1	15	TRBD1	CAIRDRGIAYNEQFF	TGTGCCATCAGGGACAGGGGGATAGCTTACAATGAGCAGTTCTTC
.	TRBV20-1	TRBJ2-1	17	TRBD2	CGALTRLAGSSYDERFF	TGCGGTGCCTTAACCCGACTAGCGGGTAGCTCCTACGATGAGCGGTTCTTC
.	TRBV6-5	TRBJ2-7	13	.	CASRRGVYYEQYF	TGTGCCAGCAGGAGAGGGGTTTACTACGAGCAGTACTTC
.	TRBV20-1	TRBJ2-7	16	.	CSARDPGGSAAGEQYF	TGCAGTGCTAGAGATCCCGGGGGTAGCGCCGCGGGCGAGCAGTACTTC
.	TRBV9	TRBJ2-7	13	.	CASGEDSTYEQYF	TGTGCCAGCGGGGAGGACAGTACCTACGAGCAGTACTTC
.	TRBV5-1	TRBJ1-2	14	.	CASSPTGFGYGYTF	TGCGCCAGCAGCCCCACGGGGTTCGGCTATGGCTACACCTTC
few	TRBV12-3/TRBV12-4	TRBJ2-7	15	.	CASSLGGRISYEQYF	TGTGCCAGCAGTTTAGGAGGACGGATATCCTACGAGCAGTACTTC
.	TRBV12-3/TRBV12-4	TRBJ2-3	14	.	CASSVSTSTDTQYF	TGTGCCAGCAGTGTCTCCACCTCCACAGATACGCAGTATTTT
.	TRBV7-2	TRBJ2-1	20	TRBD2	CASSSRTSGASRGSYNEQFF	TGTGCCAGCAGCTCGAGGACTAGCGGGGCTTCCCGGGGCTCCTACAATGAGCAGTTCTTC
.	TRBV28	TRBJ1-2	14	.	CASSFPTDSYGYTF	TGTGCCAGCAGTTTCCCTACAGATTCCTATGGCTACACCTTC
.	TRBV5-6	TRBJ1-5	16	TRBD1	CASSLGQGGGNQPQHF	TGTGCCAGCAGCTTGGGACAGGGAGGGGGCAATCAGCCCCAGCATTTT
.	TRBV19	TRBJ2-7	13	.	CASSISAYYEQYF	TGTGCCAGTAGTATATCGGCCTACTACGAGCAGTACTTC
.	TRBV20-1	TRBJ2-5	13	.	CSARDRPQETQYF	TGCAGTGCTAGAGATCGGCCCCAAGAGACCCAGTACTTC
.	TRBV10-2	TRBJ2-7	17	.	CASRPTRDQLSSYEQYF	TGCGCCAGCAGGCCGACAAGAGACCAACTTAGCTCCTACGAGCAGTACTTC